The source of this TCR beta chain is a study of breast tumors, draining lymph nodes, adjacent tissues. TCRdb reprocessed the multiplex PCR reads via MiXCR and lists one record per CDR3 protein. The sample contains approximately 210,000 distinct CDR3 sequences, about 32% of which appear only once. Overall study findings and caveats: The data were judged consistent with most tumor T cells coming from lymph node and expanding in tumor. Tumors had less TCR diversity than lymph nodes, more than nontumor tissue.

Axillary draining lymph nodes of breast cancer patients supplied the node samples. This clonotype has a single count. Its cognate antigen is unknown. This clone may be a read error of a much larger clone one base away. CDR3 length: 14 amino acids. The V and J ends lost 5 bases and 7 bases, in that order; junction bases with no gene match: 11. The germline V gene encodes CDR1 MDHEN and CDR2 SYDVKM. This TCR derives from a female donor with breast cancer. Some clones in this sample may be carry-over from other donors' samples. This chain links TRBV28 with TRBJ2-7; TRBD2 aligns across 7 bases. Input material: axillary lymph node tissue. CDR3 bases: TGTGCCAGCAGTCGCTCCCTAGAGGGAGGGGAGCAGTACTTC. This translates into CASSRSLEGGEQYF.